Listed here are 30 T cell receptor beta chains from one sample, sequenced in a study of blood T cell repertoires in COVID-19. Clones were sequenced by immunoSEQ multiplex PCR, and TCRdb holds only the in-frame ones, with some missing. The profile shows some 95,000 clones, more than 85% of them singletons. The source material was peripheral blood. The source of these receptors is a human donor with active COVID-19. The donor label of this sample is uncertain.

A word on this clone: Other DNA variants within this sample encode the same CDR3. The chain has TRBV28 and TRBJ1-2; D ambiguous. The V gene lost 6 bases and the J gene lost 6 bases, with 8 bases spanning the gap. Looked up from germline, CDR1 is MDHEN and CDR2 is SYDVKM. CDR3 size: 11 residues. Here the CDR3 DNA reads TGTGCCAGCAGCGACTCAAATGGCTACACCTTC. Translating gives CASSDSNGYTF.

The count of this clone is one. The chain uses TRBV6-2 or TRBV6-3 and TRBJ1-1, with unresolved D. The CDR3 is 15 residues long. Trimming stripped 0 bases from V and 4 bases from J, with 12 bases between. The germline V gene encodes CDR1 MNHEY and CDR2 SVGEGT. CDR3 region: CASSYSRSGSTEAFF. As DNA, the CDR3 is TGTGCCAGCAGTTACTCGAGGTCCGGGTCCACTGAAGCTTTCTTT.

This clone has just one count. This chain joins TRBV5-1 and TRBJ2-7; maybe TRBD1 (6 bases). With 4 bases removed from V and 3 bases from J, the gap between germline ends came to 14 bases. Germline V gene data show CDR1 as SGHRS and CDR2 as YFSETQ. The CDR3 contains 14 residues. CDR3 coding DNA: TGCGCCAGCAGCCCAGTACAGGGCCGCTACGAGCAGTACTTC. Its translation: CASSPVQGRYEQYF.

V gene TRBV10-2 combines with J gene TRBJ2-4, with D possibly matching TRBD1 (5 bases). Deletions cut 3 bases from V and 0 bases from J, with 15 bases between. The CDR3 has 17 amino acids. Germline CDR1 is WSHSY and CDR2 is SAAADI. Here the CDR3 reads CASSDFGQILAKNIQYF. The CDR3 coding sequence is TGCGCCAGCAGTGATTTCGGACAAATACTAGCCAAAAACATTCAGTACTTC.

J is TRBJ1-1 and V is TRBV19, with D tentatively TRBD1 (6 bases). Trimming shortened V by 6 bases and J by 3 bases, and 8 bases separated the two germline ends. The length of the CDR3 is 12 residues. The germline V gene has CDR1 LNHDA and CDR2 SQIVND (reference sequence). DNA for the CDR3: TGTGCCAGTAGCCACAGGGACACTGAAGCTTTCTTT. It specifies CASSHRDTEAFF.

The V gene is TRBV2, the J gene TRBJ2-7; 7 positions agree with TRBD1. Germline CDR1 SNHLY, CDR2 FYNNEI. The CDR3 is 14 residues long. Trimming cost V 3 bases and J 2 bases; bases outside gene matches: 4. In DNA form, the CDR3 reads TGTGCCAGCAGTGACCGGACAGGTGCCTACGAGCAGTACTTC. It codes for CASSDRTGAYEQYF.

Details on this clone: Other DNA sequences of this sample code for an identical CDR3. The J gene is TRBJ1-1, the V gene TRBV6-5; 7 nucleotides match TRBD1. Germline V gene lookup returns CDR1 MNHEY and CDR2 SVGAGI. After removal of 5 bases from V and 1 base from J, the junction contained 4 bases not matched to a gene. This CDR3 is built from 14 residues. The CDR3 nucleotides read TGTGCCAGCAGTCCCCGACAGGGGAACACTGAAGCTTTCTTT. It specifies CASSPRQGNTEAFF.

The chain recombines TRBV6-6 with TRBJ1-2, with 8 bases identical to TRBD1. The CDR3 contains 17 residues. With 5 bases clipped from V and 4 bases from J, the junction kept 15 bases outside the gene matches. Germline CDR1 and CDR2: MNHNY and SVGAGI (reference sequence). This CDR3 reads CASSQTGDYPRSYGYTF. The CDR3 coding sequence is TGTGCCAGCAGTCAGACAGGGGACTACCCCAGGAGCTATGGCTACACCTTC.

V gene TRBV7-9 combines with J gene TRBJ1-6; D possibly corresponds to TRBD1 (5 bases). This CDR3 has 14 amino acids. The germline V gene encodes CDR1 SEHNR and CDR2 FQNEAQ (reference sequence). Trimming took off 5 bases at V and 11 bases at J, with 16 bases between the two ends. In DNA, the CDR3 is TGTGCCAGCAGCCACGACGGGGGGACCCCACCCCTCCACTTT. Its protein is CASSHDGGTPPLHF.

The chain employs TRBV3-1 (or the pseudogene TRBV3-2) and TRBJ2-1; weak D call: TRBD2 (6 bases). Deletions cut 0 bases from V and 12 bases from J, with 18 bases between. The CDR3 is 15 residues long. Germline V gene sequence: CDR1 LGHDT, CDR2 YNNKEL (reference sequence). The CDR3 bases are TGTGCCAGCAGCCAAGATATCGCGGGACTTGGGGGGCAGTTCTTC. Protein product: CASSQDIAGLGGQFF.

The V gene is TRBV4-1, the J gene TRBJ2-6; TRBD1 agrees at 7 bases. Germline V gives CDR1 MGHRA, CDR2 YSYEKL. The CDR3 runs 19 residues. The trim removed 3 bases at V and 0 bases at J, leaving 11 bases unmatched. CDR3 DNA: TGCGCCAGCAGCCACGCTAGACAGGGCTACCCCTCTGGGGCCAACGTCCTGACTTTC. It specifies CASSHARQGYPSGANVLTF.

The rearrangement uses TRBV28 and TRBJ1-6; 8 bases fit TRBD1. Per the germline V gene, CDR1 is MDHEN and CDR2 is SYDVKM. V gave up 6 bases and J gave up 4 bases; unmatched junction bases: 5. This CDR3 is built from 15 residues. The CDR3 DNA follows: TGTGCCAGCAGACTACAGGGGGTGTATAATTCACCCCTCCACTTT. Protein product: CASRLQGVYNSPLHF.

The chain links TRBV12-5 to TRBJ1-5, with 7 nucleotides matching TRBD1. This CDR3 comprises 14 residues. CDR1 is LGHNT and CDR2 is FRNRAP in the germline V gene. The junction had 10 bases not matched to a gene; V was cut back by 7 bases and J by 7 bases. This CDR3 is CASEHQGVGQPQHF. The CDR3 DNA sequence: TGTGCTAGTGAGCACCAGGGGGTAGGCCAGCCCCAGCATTTT.

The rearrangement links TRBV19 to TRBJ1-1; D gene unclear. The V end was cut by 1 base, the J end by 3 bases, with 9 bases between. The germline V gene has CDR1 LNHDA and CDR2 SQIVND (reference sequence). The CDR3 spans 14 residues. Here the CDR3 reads CASSIGGFDTEAFF. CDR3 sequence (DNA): TGTGCCAGTAGTATAGGAGGGTTTGACACTGAAGCTTTCTTT.

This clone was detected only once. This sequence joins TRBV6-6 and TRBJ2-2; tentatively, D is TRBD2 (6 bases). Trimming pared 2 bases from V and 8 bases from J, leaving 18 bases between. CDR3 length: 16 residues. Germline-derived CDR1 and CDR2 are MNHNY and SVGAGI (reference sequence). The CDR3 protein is CASSYPQRAASGELFF. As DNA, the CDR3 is TGTGCCAGCAGTTACCCCCAGCGGGCCGCATCTGGGGAGCTGTTTTTT.

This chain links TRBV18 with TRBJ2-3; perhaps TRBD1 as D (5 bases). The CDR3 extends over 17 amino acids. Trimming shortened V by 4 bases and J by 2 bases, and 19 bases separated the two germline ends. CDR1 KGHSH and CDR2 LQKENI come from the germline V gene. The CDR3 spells CASSQEQGDADTDTQYF. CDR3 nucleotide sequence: TGTGCCAGCTCACAAGAGCAGGGTGATGCGGACACAGATACGCAGTATTTT.

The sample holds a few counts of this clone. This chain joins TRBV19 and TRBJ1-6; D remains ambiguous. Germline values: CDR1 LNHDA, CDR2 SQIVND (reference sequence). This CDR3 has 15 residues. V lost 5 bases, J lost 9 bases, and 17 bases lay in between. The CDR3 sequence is CASSLQTGRSSPLHF. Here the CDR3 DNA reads TGTGCCAGTAGTCTACAGACGGGGAGGTCTTCACCCCTCCACTTT.

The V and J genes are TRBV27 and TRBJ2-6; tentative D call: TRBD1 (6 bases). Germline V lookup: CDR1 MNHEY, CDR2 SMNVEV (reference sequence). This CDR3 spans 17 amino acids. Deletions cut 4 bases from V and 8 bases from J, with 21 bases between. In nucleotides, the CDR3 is TGTGCCAGCAGTTCTCTTCCGGGACAAGGTAGAACCAACGTCCTGACTTTC. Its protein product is CASSSLPGQGRTNVLTF. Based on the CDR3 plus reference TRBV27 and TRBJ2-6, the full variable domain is EAQVTQNPRYLITVTGKKLTVTCSQNMNHEYMSWYRQDPGLGLRQIYYSMNVEVTDKGDVPEGYKVSRKEKRNFPLILESPSPNQTSLYFCASSSLPGQGRTNVLTFGAGSRLTVL.

Here the CDR3 DNA reads TGCGCCAGCAGCTTGGCCAGGGCAGCCAATAATTCACCCCTCCACTTT. Translation gives CASSLARAANNSPLHF. The rearrangement uses TRBV5-1 and TRBJ1-6, with a possible D match to TRBD1 (5 bases). CDR1 and CDR2 from the germline V gene are SGHRS and YFSETQ. This CDR3 is built from 16 residues. The V end was cut by 0 bases, the J end by 5 bases, with 12 bases between.

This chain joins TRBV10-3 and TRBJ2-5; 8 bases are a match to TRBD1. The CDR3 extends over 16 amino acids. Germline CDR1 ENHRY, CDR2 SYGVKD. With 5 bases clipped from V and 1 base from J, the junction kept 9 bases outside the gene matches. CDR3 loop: CAISKGQGNIQETQYF. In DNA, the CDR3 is TGTGCCATCAGTAAAGGACAGGGTAATATCCAAGAGACCCAGTACTTC.

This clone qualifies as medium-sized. DNA of the CDR3: TGCGCCAGCAGTGACCAGAGACAGGGAGAAAACATTCAGTACTTC. Amino acids: CASSDQRQGENIQYF. The chain links TRBV10-1 to TRBJ2-4, with TRBD1 matching 7 bases. CDR1 is WNHNN and CDR2 is SYGVQD in the germline V gene (reference sequence). This CDR3 region has 15 residues. J was trimmed by 5 bases and V by 3 bases; bases with no gene match: 7.

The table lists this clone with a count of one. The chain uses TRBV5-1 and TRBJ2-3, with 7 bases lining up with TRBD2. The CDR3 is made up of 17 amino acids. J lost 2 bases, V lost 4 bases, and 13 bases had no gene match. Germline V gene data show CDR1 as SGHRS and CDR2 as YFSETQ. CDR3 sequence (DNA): TGCGCCAGCAGCCCCAGGGCGGGGACTACCTACACAGATACGCAGTATTTT. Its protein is CASSPRAGTTYTDTQYF. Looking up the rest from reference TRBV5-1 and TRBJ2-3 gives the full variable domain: KAGVTQTPRYLIKTRGQQVTLSCSPISGHRSVSWYQQTPGQGLQFLFEYFSETQRNKGNFPGRFSGRQFSNSRSEMNVSTLELGDSALYLCASSPRAGTTYTDTQYFGPGTRLTVL.

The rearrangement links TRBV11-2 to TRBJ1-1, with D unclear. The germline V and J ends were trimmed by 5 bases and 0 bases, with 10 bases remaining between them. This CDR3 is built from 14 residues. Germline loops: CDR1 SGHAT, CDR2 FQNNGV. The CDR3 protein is CASSRAGLNTEAFF. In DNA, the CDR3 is TGTGCCAGCAGCCGGGCGGGCTTGAACACTGAAGCTTTCTTT.

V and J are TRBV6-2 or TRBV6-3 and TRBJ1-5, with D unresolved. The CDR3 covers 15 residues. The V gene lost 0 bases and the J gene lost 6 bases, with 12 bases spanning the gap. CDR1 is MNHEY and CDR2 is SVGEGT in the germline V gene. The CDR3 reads CASSYSMEGFQPQHF. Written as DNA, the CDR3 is TGTGCCAGCAGTTACTCGATGGAGGGCTTTCAGCCCCAGCATTTT.

CDR3 protein: CASSPRTGAGIYEQYF. In nucleotides, the CDR3 is TGTGCCAGCAGCCCCCGGACAGGGGCGGGGATCTACGAGCAGTACTTC. This chain uses TRBV7-9 with TRBJ2-7; 9 bases match TRBD1. V was pared by 5 bases and J by 3 bases, with 11 bases of the junction left unmatched. The germline V gene has CDR1 SEHNR and CDR2 FQNEAQ (reference sequence). The CDR3 runs to 16 residues.

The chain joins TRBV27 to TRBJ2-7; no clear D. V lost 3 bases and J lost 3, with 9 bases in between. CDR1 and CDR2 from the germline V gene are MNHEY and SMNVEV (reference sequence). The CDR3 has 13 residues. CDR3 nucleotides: TGTGCCAGCAGTTTCTCCACGGGCTACGAGCAGTACTTC. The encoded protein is CASSFSTGYEQYF.

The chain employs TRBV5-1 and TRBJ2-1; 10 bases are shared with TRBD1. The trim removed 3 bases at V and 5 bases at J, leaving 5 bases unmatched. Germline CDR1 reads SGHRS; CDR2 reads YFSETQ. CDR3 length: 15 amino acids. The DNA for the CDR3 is TGCGCCAGCAGCTCGGGACAGGGGAAGAACAATGAGCAGTTCTTC. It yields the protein CASSSGQGKNNEQFF.

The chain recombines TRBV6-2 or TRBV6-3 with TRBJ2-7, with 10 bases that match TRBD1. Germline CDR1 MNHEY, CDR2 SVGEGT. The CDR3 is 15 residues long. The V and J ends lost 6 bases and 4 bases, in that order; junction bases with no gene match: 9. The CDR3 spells CASSRRDRGRYEQYF. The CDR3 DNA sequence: TGTGCCAGCAGCCGCCGGGACAGGGGCCGGTACGAGCAGTACTTC.

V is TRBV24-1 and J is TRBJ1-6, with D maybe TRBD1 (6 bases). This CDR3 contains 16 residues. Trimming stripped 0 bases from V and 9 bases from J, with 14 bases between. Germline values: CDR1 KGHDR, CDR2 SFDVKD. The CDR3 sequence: CATSDLGQGLVSPLHF. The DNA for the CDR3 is TGTGCCACCAGTGATTTGGGTCAGGGGTTGGTTTCACCCCTCCACTTT.

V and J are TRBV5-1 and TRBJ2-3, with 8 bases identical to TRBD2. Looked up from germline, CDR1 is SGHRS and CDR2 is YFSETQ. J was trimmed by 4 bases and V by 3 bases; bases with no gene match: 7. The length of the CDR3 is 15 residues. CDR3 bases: TGCGCCAGCAGCTCGATAGCGGGGCCCGCAGATACGCAGTATTTT. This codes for CASSSIAGPADTQYF.